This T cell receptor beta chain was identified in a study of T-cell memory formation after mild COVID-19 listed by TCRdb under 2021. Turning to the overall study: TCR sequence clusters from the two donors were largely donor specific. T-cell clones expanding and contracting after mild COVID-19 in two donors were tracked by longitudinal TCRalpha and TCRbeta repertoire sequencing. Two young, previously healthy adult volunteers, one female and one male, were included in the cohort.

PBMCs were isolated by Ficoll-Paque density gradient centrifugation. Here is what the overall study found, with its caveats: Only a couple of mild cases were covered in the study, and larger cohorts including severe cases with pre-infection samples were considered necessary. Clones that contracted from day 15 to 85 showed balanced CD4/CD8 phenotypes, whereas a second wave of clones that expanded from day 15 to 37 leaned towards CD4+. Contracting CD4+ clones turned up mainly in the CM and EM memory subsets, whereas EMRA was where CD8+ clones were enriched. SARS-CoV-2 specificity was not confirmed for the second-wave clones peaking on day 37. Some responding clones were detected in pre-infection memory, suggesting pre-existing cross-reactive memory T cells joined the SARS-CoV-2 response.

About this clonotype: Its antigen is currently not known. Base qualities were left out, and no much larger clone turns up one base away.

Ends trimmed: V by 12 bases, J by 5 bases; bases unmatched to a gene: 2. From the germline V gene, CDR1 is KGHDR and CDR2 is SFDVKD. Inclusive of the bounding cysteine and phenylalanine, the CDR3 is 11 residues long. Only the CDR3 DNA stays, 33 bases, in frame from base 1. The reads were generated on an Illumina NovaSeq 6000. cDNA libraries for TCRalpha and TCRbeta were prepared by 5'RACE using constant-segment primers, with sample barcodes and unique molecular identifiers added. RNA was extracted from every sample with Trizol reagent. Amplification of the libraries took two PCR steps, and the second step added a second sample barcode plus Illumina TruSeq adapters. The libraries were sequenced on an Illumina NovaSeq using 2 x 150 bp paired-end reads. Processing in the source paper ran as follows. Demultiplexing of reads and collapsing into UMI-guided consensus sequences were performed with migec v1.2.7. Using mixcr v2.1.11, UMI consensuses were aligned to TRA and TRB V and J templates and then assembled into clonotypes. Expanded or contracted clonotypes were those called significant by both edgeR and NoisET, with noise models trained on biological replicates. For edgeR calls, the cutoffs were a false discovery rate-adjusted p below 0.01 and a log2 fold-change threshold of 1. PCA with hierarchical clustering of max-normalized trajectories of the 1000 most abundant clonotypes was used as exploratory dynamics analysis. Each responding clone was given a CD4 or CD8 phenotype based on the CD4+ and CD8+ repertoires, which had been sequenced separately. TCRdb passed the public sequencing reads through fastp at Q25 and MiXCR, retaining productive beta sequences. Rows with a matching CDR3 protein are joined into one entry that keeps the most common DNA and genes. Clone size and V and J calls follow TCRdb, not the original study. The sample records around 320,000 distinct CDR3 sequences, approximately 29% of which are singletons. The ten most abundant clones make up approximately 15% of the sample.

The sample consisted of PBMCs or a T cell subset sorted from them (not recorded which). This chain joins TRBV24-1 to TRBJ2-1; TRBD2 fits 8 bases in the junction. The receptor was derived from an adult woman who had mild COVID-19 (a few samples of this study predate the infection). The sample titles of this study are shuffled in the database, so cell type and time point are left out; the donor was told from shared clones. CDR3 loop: CAAGGDNEQFF. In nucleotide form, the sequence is TGTGCCGCCGGGGGGGACAATGAGCAGTTCTTC.